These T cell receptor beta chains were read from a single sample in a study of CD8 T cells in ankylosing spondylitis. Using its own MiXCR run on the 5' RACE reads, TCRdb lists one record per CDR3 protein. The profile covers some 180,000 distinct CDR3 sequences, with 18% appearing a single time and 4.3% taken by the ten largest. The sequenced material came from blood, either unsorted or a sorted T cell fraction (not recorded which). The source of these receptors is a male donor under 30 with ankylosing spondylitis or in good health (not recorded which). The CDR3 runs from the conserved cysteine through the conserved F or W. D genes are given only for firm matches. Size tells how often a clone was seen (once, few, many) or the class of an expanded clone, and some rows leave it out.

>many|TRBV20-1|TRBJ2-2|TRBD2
TGCAGTGCGACCGGGACTAGCGGGGCAACCGGGGAGCTGTTTTTT
CSATGTSGATGELFF
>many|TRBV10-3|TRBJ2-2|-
TGTGCCATCAGTGAGTCTTACACCGGGGAGCTGTTTTTT
CAISESYTGELFF
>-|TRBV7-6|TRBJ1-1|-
TGTGCCAGCAGCCCAGGACAGAGCAACACTGAAGCTTTCTTT
CASSPGQSNTEAFF
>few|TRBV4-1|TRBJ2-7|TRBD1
TGCGCAAGCAGCCAAGCCGGGACAGGGAGCTCCTACGAGCAGTACTTC
CASSQAGTGSSYEQYF
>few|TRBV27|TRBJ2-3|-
TGTGCCAGCACCGACCTGGGGGCAGATACGCAGTATTTT
CASTDLGADTQYF
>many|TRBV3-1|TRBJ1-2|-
TGTGCCAGCAGCCAAGGGGGTTTTTCTGGCTACACCTTC
CASSQGGFSGYTF
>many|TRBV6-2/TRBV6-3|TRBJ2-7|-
TGTGCCAGCAGTCCCCCCCGGGACCGACCAGAGCAGTACTTC
CASSPPRDRPEQYF
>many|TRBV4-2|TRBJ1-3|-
TGTGCCAGCAGCCAAGATGGGGTGGGAAACACCATATATTTT
CASSQDGVGNTIYF
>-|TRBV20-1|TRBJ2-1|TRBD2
TGCAGTGCCCAGGGGACTAGCGGCGATGAGCAGTTCTTC
CSAQGTSGDEQFF
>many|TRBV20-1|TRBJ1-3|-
TGCAGTGCTAGGAGGGGGGGAAGGCTAACTGGAAACACCATATATTTT
CSARRGGRLTGNTIYF
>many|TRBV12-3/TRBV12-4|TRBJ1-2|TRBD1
TGTGCCAGCAGTTTAGCGTACAGGGGTTACGGCTACACCTTC
CASSLAYRGYGYTF
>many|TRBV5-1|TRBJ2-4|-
TGCGCCAGCAGCTTGTCAGGACTACTAGCCAAAAACATTCAGTACTTC
CASSLSGLLAKNIQYF
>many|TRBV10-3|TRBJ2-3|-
TGTGCCATCAGTGAGATGGGGGCGATCACAGATACGCAGTATTTT
CAISEMGAITDTQYF
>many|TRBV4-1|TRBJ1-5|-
TGCGCCAGCAGCCAAGATTTGGGTGGCAATCAGCCCCAGCATTTT
CASSQDLGGNQPQHF
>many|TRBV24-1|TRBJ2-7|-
TGTGCCACCAGTGATGGACGCAACTACGAGCAGTACTTC
CATSDGRNYEQYF
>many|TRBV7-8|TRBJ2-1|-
TGTGCCAGCAGCCCCCGTAAGGACAATGAGCAGTTCTTC
CASSPRKDNEQFF
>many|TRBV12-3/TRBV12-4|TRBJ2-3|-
TGTGCCAGCACCCTAACCGAGACTGCGGATACGCAGTATTTT
CASTLTETADTQYF
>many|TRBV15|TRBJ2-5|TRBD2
TGTGCCGCCAGCACGAGGACTAGCGGTGTAGAGACCCAGTACTTC
CAASTRTSGVETQYF
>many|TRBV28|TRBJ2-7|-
TGTGCCAGCAGTCGCGCAAGGGCTAACGAGCAGTACTTC
CASSRARANEQYF
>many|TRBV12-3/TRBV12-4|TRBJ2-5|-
TGTGCCAGCAGGGGGGACTCCCGACTATACCAGTACTTC
CASRGDSRLYQYF
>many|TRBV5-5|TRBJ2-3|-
TGTGCCAGCAGCCAAACGGTACAGCGAGATACGCAGTATTTT
CASSQTVQRDTQYF
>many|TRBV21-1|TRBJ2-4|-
-
CASFGAGNAKNIQYF
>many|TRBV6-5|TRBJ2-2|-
TGTGCCAGCAGACAAAGGGGGGACGGGGAGCTGTTTTTT
CASRQRGDGELFF
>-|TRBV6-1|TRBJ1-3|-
TGTGCCAGCATTGCAGCCGTCTCTGGAAACACCATATATTTT
CASIAAVSGNTIYF
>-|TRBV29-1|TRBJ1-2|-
TGCACTATCCCGGGACAAAAGGACGGCTACACCTTC
CTIPGQKDGYTF
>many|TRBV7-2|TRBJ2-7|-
TGTGCCAGCAGACTAGGGCAGGGGGGGACCTACGAGCAGTACTTC
CASRLGQGGTYEQYF
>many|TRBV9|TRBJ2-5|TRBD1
TGTGCCAGCAGCGCGACAGGGGGAAGGGTAGAGACCCAGTACTTC
CASSATGGRVETQYF
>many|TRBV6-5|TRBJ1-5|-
TGTGCCAGCAGTTCCCGGGCCGACGACCAGCCCCAGCATTTT
CASSSRADDQPQHF